The entry that follows covers one T cell receptor beta chain sequence. The antigen is not known. Every donor was a healthy Caucasian. This sample was taken from a study of identical twins. Study conclusions and caveats: Cross-sectional statistical analysis was relied on for the conclusions, without the same donors being followed. Invariant cells of the MAIT and iNKT types might have partly distorted the zero-insertion analyses. The models gave estimates that fell short of the out-of-frame TCR alpha sharing seen in monozygotic twins.

TCRdb ran MiXCR on the 5' RACE reads and lists one entry per CDR3 protein. Of 350,000 to 500,000 distinct CDR3 sequences listed, roughly 18% are singletons. CDR3 size: 16 residues. Germline assignment: CDR1 SGHVS and CDR2 FQNEAQ. V lost 4 bases and J lost 3; bases outside the gene matches: 7. The sequence came from a man aged 50 or older in good health. This chain links TRBV7-8 with TRBJ2-7; 12 nucleotides match TRBD2. The specimen sequenced was naive T cells sorted from blood. DNA for the CDR3: TGTGCCAGCAGCTCAAAGACTAGCGGGAGCCACTACGAGCAGTACTTC. It is translated as CASSSKTSGSHYEQYF. Full variable domain (missing parts from reference TRBV7-8 and TRBJ2-7): GAGVSQSPRYKVAKRGQDVALRCDPISGHVSLFWYQQALGQGPEFLTYFQNEAQLDKSGLPSDRFFAERPEGSVSTLKIQRTQQEDSAVYLCASSSKTSGSHYEQYFGPGTRLTVT.